This T cell receptor beta chain is drawn from a study of blood T cells in healthy people across ages. Findings and limits, study-wide: Diversity estimates drawn from one million T cells were deemed underestimates.

Germline CDR1 is SQVTM and CDR2 is ANQGSEA. The ends were cut back, 6 bases at V and 7 bases at J, with 8 bases in the middle. This CDR3 contains 10 residues. Details on this clonotype: Its specificity is not known.

Primed by a sample-barcoded 5' primer and a J-beta primer mix, a second PCR proceeded for about 6 to 11 cycles. A template-switch adaptor containing 12 random nucleotides labeled each cDNA molecule. TCRdb itself ran the 5' RACE reads through MiXCR, one entry per CDR3 protein. The top ten clones hold roughly 24% of a sample with approximately 800,000 distinct CDR3 sequences, more than 50% of them seen once. Donors ranged from about 6 to 95 years old and were healthy Caucasians in Russia. This TCR was sampled from a man aged 35 to 55 in good health. Material for sequencing was blood. V and J are TRBV29-1 and TRBJ2-3; D not certain. CDR3: CSVLQNTQYF. CDR3 in DNA: TGCAGCGTCTTACAGAATACGCAGTATTTT.